This T cell receptor (beta chain) was obtained from a study of blood T cell repertoires in COVID-19. Study-wide context: There were acute and convalescent COVID-19 samples, and they came from the United States, Italy and Spain.

As processed by the authors: Estimation of nucleated cell counts relied on the amplification of reference gene primers. Assay: immunoSEQ multiplex PCR; the TCRdb copy retains only in-frame clones and omits some. That table is the source of V, J and clone size, and D and trimming were worked out from the DNA. The sample has 270,000 or so clones; nearly 90% are singletons. CDR3 length equals 16 residues. CDR1 is SGHNT and CDR2 is YYREEE in the germline V gene (reference sequence). J gave up 6 bases and V 4 bases, and 5 bases lay outside the gene matches. Patients from Seattle were sampled longitudinally, starting during active infection.

V gene TRBV5-4 combines with J gene TRBJ2-2; 14 bases are shared with TRBD2. The sample consisted of peripheral blood. The clonotype originates from a woman aged 55-69 years with COVID-19, enrolled during active disease. CDR3 DNA sequence: TGTGCCAGCAGCCCACGACTAGCGGGGGGGCCCGGGGAGCTGTTTTTT. Translation gives CASSPRLAGGPGELFF.